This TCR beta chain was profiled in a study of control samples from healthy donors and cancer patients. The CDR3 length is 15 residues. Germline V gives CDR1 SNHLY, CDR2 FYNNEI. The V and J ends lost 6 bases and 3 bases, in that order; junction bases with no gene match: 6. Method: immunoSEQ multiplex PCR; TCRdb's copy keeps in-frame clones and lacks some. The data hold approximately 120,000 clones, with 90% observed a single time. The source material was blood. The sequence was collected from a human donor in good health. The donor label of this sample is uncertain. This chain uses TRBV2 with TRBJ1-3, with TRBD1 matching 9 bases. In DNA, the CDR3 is TGTGCCAGCAGGGAGGACAGGGGATTTGGAAACACCATATATTTT. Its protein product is CASREDRGFGNTIYF. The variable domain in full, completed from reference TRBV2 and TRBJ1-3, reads EPEVTQTPSHQVTQMGQEVILRCVPISNHLYFYWYRQILGQKVEFLVSFYNNEISEKSEIFDDQFSVERPDGSNFTLKIRSTKLEDSAMYFCASREDRGFGNTIYFGEGSWLTVV.